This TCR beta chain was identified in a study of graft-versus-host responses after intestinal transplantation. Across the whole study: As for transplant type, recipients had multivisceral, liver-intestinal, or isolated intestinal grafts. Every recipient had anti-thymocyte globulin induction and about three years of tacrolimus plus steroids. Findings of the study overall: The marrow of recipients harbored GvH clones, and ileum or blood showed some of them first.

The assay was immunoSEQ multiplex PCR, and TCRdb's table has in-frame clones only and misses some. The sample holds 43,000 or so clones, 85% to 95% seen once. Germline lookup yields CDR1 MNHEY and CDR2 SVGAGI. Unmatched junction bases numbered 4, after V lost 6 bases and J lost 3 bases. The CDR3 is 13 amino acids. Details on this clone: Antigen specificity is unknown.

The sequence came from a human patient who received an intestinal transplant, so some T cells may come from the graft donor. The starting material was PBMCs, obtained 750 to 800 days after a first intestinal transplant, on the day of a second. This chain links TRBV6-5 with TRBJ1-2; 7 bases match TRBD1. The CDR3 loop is CASRKTGYYGYTF. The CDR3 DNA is TGTGCCAGCAGAAAGACAGGGTACTATGGCTACACCTTC.